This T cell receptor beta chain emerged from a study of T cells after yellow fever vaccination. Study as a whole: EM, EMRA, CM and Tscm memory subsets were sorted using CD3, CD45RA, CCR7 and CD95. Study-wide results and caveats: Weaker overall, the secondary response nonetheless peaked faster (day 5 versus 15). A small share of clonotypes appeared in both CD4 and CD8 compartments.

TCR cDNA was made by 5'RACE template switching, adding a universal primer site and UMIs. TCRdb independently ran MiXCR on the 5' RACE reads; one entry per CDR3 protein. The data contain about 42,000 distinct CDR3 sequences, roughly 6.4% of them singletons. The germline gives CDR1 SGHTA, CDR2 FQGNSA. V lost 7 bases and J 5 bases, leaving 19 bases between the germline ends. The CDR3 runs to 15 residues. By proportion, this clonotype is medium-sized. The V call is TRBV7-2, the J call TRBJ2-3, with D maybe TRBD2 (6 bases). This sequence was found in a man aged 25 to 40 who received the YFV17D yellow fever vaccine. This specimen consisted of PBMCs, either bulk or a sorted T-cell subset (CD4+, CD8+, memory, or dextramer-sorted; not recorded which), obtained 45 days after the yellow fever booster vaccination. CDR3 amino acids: CASTKWDLVGDTQYF. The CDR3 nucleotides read TGTGCCAGCACCAAATGGGACTTGGTTGGAGATACGCAGTATTTT.